The entry that follows covers one TCR beta chain sequence. This clonotype was counted a few times. Its binding antigen is unknown. Per-base qualities were not stored, and no clone one base away is much larger. The sample originates from a study of vaccination and CD4 T cells after COVID-19 (dated by TCRdb to between 2022 and 2023). Context from the whole study: Convalescent patients had a positive SARS-CoV-2 result on nasal swab PCR, and of these patients, several had mild disease and one had severe disease. The convalescent cohort included six males and four females, with two Hispanic individuals, seven Caucasians, two Asians and one multiracial person. Two doses of either the Pfizer-BioNTech BNT162b2 vaccine (n=8) or the Moderna mRNA-1273 vaccine (n=2) were administered to participants. Post-COVID blood samples from convalescent patients were collected a median of around 100 days after diagnosis, with a range of roughly 35 to 161 days. Post-vaccine blood samples were taken a median of 72 days after the second vaccine dose, with a range of about 13 to 250 days. Overlapping spike peptide pools from SARS-CoV-2 and from the common cold coronaviruses HCoV-NL63, HCoV-OC43 and HCoV-229E were used as culture stimuli. Control cultures used a CEFX viral epitope pool as positive control, an HIV-1 Nef peptide pool as negative control, or no peptide. In 10 COVID-19 convalescent patients and a handful of infection-naive healthy vaccine recipients, the spike-specific CD4+ TCR repertoire before mRNA vaccination was compared with the repertoire after mRNA vaccination.

The protocol used for the library was PCR. DNA from cultured CD4+ T cells was subjected to TCR sequencing with the Oncomine TCR Beta short-read assay at the Johns Hopkins FTIC core. The QIAamp micro DNA kit was used to extract genomic DNA from the cultured CD4+ T cells. The Oncomine TCR Beta libraries from cultured CD4+ T cells were pooled using unique dual indexes and then sequenced on an Illumina iSeq 100. On the authors' methods: Non-productive sequences were filtered out, and CDR3s that did not start with C, did not end with F or W, or were shorter than 7 amino acids were discarded. Antigen-specific clonotypes were identified using the MANAFEST web application through comparison of peptide-stimulated wells with reference and other culture wells. To be called positive, a clone needed an FDR below 0.05, an odds ratio above 5, and a productive frequency above 0.1% in at least two of three replicate wells. Clonotypes that were significantly expanded in both SARS-CoV-2 spike wells and at least one common cold coronavirus spike condition were defined as cross-reactive. CDR3 homology was assessed with Levenshtein distances (stringdist) and unrooted phylogenetic trees (ape) in R version 3.6.1. TCRdb reanalyzed the raw reads on its own, using fastp at Q25 for trimming and MiXCR for clone calling, and kept in-frame beta chains. Each entry is one CDR3 protein sequence, shown with its most common DNA and genes. These V and J calls rely on TCRdb rather than the paper's analysis. In this sample the table shows more than 10,000 distinct CDR3 sequences, approximately 46% of which occur a single time. The ten largest clones capture around 8% of the sample.

Study-level results and caveats: The number of convalescent patients in the study was relatively small, and the study did not examine early timepoints following natural infection. Of the vaccine-specific clones found in convalescent patients, nearly all (304 of 307) were mono-reactive for SARS-CoV-2 spike instead of being cross-reactive with common cold coronaviruses. An increase in the median number of SARS-CoV-2-reactive clonotypes from some 20 after infection to 35 to 40 after vaccination was observed, but the change was not found to be significant. Among convalescent patients, a median roughly 90% of the SARS-CoV-2-reactive clones seen after vaccination appeared only after vaccination, which suggests priming specific to the vaccine.

Sample treatment or condition, as interpreted from the label and publication: roughly 11-day PBMC culture with coronavirus spike peptide pools or control peptides (ViraFEST assay). The study used the ViraFEST assay, which expanded antigen-specific T cells with peptide pools and then identified expanded clonotypes by TCR sequencing. The positive SARS-CoV-2 PCR tests of the convalescent patients were dated from March to December 2020, before the Alpha, Beta and Delta variants emerged in the United States. Each well held roughly 2.2 million PBMCs cultured in IMDM containing around 5% human AB serum and about 10 IU/ml IL-2, with 8.5 to 10 ug/ml peptide pools added. On days 3 and 7, half of the culture medium was replaced with fresh IL-2-containing medium. After 10 days of culture, CD4+ T cells were isolated by negative selection with the EasySep CD4+ T cell isolation kit. Ficoll-Paque Plus gradient centrifugation was used to isolate PBMCs from whole blood, and the isolated PBMCs were then either used fresh or cryopreserved at -140C. Each culture condition was generally run in triplicate wells.

This sequence was found in a human donor who had recovered from COVID-19. The specimen comprised CD4+ T cells from blood, cultured in vitro, sampled after SARS-CoV-2 vaccination.

Here the CDR3 is given as CASSTGLAGGETQYF. The DNA sequence reads TGCGCCAGCAGTACCGGACTAGCGGGAGGGGAGACCCAGTACTTC. The chain is assembled from TRBV5-1 and TRBJ2-5; 15 of the junction bases match TRBD2. The CDR1 and CDR2 encoded by the germline V gene are SGHRS and YFSETQ. Measured from the cysteine to the phenylalanine, the CDR3 is 15 residues long. Only CDR3 DNA is held: 45 bases, read in frame from base 1. For this chain, trimming is 5 bases at the V end and 5 bases at the J end, and the number of junction bases without a gene match is 4.